This TCR beta chain was sequenced during a study of T cell changes during pregnancy in multiple sclerosis. There are 12 residues in the CDR3. Germline V gives CDR1 GTSNPN, CDR2 SVGIG (reference sequence). Trimming cost V 3 bases and J 4 bases, with 10 bases left between them. Sequencing used immunoSEQ multiplex PCR; TCRdb keeps in-frame clones, though not all of them. The sample includes more than 90,000 clones, 91% seen only once; the top ten take around 3.1%. This chain uses TRBV30 with TRBJ2-7; D call uncertain. This specimen consisted of peripheral blood, obtained in the second trimester of pregnancy. The receptor's source is a female donor with multiple sclerosis, enrolled in a pregnancy study. CDR3 nucleotides: TGTGCCTGGAGCTTCGACTTGTACGAGCAGTACTTC. Its translation: CAWSFDLYEQYF.